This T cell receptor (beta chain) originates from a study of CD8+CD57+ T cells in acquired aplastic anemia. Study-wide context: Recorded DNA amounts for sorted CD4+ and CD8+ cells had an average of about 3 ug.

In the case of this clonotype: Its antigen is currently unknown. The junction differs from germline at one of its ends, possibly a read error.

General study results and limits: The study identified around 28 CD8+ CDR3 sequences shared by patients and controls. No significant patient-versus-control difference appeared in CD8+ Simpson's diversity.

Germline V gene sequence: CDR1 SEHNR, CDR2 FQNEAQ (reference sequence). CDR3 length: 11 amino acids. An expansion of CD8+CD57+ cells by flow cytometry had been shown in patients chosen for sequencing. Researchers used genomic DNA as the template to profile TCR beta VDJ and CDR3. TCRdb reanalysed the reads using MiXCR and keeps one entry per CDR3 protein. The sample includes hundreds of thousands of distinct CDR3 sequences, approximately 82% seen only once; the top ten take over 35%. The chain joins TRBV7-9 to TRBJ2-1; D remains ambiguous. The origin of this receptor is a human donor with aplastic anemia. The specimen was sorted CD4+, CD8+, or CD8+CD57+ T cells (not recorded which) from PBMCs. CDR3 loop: CASGLVDEQFF. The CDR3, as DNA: TGTGCCAGCGGCTTGGTGGATGAGCAGTTCTTC.